This note documents a single T cell receptor beta chain sequence. Germline V gene lookup returns CDR1 SGHNT and CDR2 YENEEA. There are 12 residues in the CDR3. Deletions cut 3 bases from V and 7 bases from J, with 6 bases between. In TCRdb, the RT-PCR reads were re-called with MiXCR into one record per CDR3 protein. The repertoire holds approximately 500,000 distinct CDR3 sequences, with roughly 25% as singletons. These data come from a study of response to subunit inactivated influenza vaccine. The data also belong to a second study, concerning T cells expressing NK-cell markers. This second study notes: UMI-tagged 5'RACE template switching yielded the TCR beta cDNA. Underlying the TCR beta repertoires were sorted CD3+CD56+NKG2C+, CD3+CD56+NKG2C- and CD3+CD56-NKG2C+ T cells. Several donors likewise had their CD3+CD56-NKG2C+ fraction led by these clonotypes. Unclear, still, was the HCMV specificity of the expanded NKG2C+ T cell clones.

The source of this sequence is a man in his fifties or sixties who received an inactivated influenza vaccine. The chain has TRBV11-3 and TRBJ2-2, with D perhaps matching TRBD1 (5 bases). The specimen comprised CD4+ T cells sorted from PBMCs, sampled 11 to 12 days after vaccination. This CDR3 reads CASSFRVGELFF. In DNA form, the CDR3 reads TGTGCCAGCAGCTTCAGGGTCGGGGAGCTGTTTTTT.